Listed here are 17 T cell receptor beta chains from one sample, sequenced in a study of HIV-infected patients and healthy controls. Follow-up blood was drawn about 14 weeks, roughly three months, after antiretroviral therapy began. The repertoire came from unfractionated whole blood and reflected all unsorted peripheral T cells. 500 ng RNA was reverse transcribed with alpha and beta constant-region primers. Separate chain-specific third strand synthesis with multiplexing indices produced the alpha and beta libraries. Each CDR3 protein is one row after TCRdb ran MiXCR on the 5' RACE reads. Found here are 3,000 to 4,000 distinct CDR3 sequences, less than 10% of them singletons; the top ten hold about a sixth. This specimen consisted of blood, obtained during antiretroviral therapy. The receptors originated from an adult with HIV infection.

This clonotype is labeled as medium-sized. The rearrangement uses TRBV20-1 and TRBJ2-7; D gene uncertain. The germline gives CDR1 DFQATT, CDR2 SNEGSKA (reference sequence). Trimming cost V 0 bases and J 0 bases, with 15 bases left between them. The CDR3 covers 16 residues. CDR3: CSARDHGSPSSYEQYF. In nucleotides, the CDR3 is TGCAGTGCTAGAGATCATGGCAGTCCAAGCTCCTACGAGCAGTACTTC.

By share, this clonotype ranks as medium-sized. The rearrangement joins TRBV6-6 to TRBJ1-2; the D gene is possibly TRBD1 (5 bases). The V end lost 4 bases, the J end lost 0 bases, and 15 bases lay between the germline ends. This CDR3 comprises 16 residues. CDR1 and CDR2 from the germline V gene are MNHNY and SVGAGI (reference sequence). The CDR3 DNA reads TGTGCCAGCAGTTTGTGGACACTGCTTGCTAACTATGGCTACACCTTC. As protein: CASSLWTLLANYGYTF.

In this sample, this clonotype turned up a few times. This chain links TRBV10-3 with TRBJ2-4; D is unresolved. Trimming took 6 bases from V and 6 from J, leaving 15 bases between them. Germline V gene data show CDR1 as ENHRY and CDR2 as SYGVKD. This CDR3 contains 14 residues. The CDR3 nucleotides are TGTGCCATCAGACCTACTGGGAACGGAAACATTCAGTACTTC. Translating it yields CAIRPTGNGNIQYF.

This chain links TRBV4-1 with TRBJ1-2; D unclear. V was pared by 0 bases and J by 7 bases, with 15 bases between. The germline CDR1 and CDR2 sequences are MGHRA and YSYEKL. The CDR3 has 15 amino acids. The CDR3 sequence: CASSQDLFGLGGYTF. In DNA, the CDR3 is TGCGCCAGCAGCCAAGATCTATTCGGTCTAGGTGGCTACACCTTC.

As to this clonotype: A read error is possible here, since a much larger clone lies one base away. This chain uses TRBV7-2 with TRBJ2-2; D may match TRBD1 or TRBD2 (6 bases each). CDR1 and CDR2 (germline): SGHTA, FQGNSA. With 5 bases removed from V and 10 bases from J, the gap between germline ends came to 20 bases. The CDR3 has 15 amino acids. The chain's CDR3 is CASSPILSGAVELFF. As DNA, the CDR3 is TGTGCCAGCAGCCCCATCCTGTCGGGGGCCGTGGAGCTGTTTTTT.

This clonotype was seen repeatedly, ten times or more. V usage is TRBV5-1 and J usage is TRBJ1-4; 7 bases agree with TRBD1. CDR3 length: 15 amino acids. Germline values: CDR1 SGHRS, CDR2 YFSETQ. The J segment lost 5 bases and the V segment lost 1 base, leaving 5 bases of the junction unmatched. CDR3 DNA sequence: TGCGCCAGCAGCTTGTATGGGACAGAGAATGAAAAACTGTTTTTT. Protein: CASSLYGTENEKLFF.

By share, this clonotype ranks as medium-sized. This rearrangement joins TRBV12-3 or TRBV12-4 to TRBJ2-5, with D perhaps matching TRBD1 or TRBD2 (5 bases each). The CDR3 contains 12 residues. Trimming shortened V by 5 bases and J by 5 bases, and 9 bases separated the two germline ends. The CDR3 reads CASSQWGETQYF. In DNA, the CDR3 is TGTGCCAGCAGTCAGTGGGGGGAGACCCAGTACTTC.

This clonotype is labeled medium-sized (0.01 to 0.1%). The rearrangement uses TRBV19 and TRBJ2-1; 7 bases are a match to TRBD2. The CDR3 consists of 13 residues. Losses at the gene ends were 4 bases for V and 13 bases for J; bases not matched to a gene: 10. Per germline, CDR1 LNHDA and CDR2 SQIVND (reference sequence). The CDR3 nucleotides read TGTGCCAGTAGTACCGGACTAGAAGGTATTCAGTTCTTC. It is translated as CASSTGLEGIQFF.

This clonotype rates as medium-sized. This rearrangement joins TRBV6-2 or TRBV6-3 to TRBJ2-1; D could derive from TRBD1 or TRBD2 (5 bases each). Germline-derived CDR1 and CDR2 are MNHEY and SVGEGT. This CDR3 is 14 amino acids long. Trimming shortened V by 3 bases and J by 6 bases, and 12 bases separated the two germline ends. CDR3 coding DNA: TGTGCCAGCAGTTATCTTGGGGACCCCAATGAGCAGTTCTTC. It specifies CASSYLGDPNEQFF.

With regard to this clonotype: A much larger clone sits a single nucleotide away, making a read error possible. V and J are TRBV6-2 or TRBV6-3 and TRBJ2-7; D not certain. The CDR3 extends over 15 amino acids. Germline values: CDR1 MNHEY, CDR2 SVGEGT. The CDR3 spells CDSTISRPGYYEQYF. CDR3 nucleotides: TGTGACAGCACTATTTCCCGACCGGGCTACTACGAGCAGTACTTC.

This clonotype is termed medium-sized (0.01 to 0.1%). The chain's CDR3 is CSARDLGGLGEKLFF. The CDR3 coding sequence is TGCAGTGCTAGAGATTTAGGCGGACTTGGGGAAAAACTGTTTTTT. This chain uses TRBV20-1 with TRBJ1-4; no clear D. Germline loops: CDR1 DFQATT, CDR2 SNEGSKA (reference sequence). V shed 0 bases and J shed 8 bases, with 16 bases lying between them. This CDR3 comprises 15 residues.

This clonotype is judged medium-sized. The V gene is TRBV11-2, the J gene TRBJ2-7, with a weak D call TRBD2 (5 bases). The CDR3 contains 14 residues. CDR1 is SGHAT and CDR2 is FQNNGV in the germline V gene. The ends were cut back, 5 bases at V and 5 bases at J, with 16 bases in the middle. The CDR3 is CASSPRPGFHEQYF. CDR3 DNA sequence: TGTGCCAGCAGCCCCCGGCCGGGGTTCCACGAGCAGTACTTC. Drawing the rest from reference TRBV11-2 and TRBJ2-7, the complete variable domain is EAGVAQSPRYKIIEKRQSVAFWCNPISGHATLYWYQQILGQGPKLLIQFQNNGVVDDSQLPKDRFSAERLKGVDSTLKIQPAKLEDSAVYLCASSPRPGFHEQYFGPGTRLTVT.

This clonotype is medium-sized (0.01 to 0.1%) within its sample. The chain has TRBV6-4 and TRBJ2-3; TRBD1 is a possible D gene (5 bases). This CDR3 has 15 residues. V gave up 4 bases and J gave up 2 bases, with 13 bases separating them. Looked up from germline, CDR1 is MRHNA and CDR2 is SNTAGT. CDR3 sequence reads: CASSAVGHPTDTQYF. As DNA, the CDR3 is TGTGCCAGCAGTGCCGTTGGACATCCCACAGATACGCAGTATTTT.

Worth noting for this clonotype: With a much larger clone just one base away, this may be a read error. The V and J genes are TRBV10-3 and TRBJ2-3; possibly TRBD1 for D (5 bases). Trimming removed 2 bases from V and 1 base from J, with 16 bases in between. Germline V lookup: CDR1 ENHRY, CDR2 SYGVKD. This CDR3 spans 17 amino acids. As DNA, the CDR3 is TGTGCCATCAGTGAGCCGAGGCGTAAAGGGGGCACAGATACGCAGTATTTT. Translation: CAISEPRRKGGTDTQYF.

This clonotype was found many times. V is TRBV5-6 and J is TRBJ1-2, with D possibly being TRBD1 (5 bases). Germline loops: CDR1 SGHDT, CDR2 YYEEEE. This CDR3 region has 15 residues. Trimming removed 3 bases at V and 4 bases at J, with 16 bases between. CDR3 sequence (DNA): TGTGCCAGCAGCTCGTACAGATTGGGGACCTATGGCTACACCTTC. This sequence encodes CASSSYRLGTYGYTF.

In its sample, this clonotype ranks as medium-sized. The chain is built from TRBV6-2 or TRBV6-3 and TRBJ2-2; D call uncertain. The germline V gene has CDR1 MNHEY and CDR2 SVGEGT. V was clipped by 6 bases and J by 7 bases, with 15 bases between them. This CDR3 region has 14 residues. CDR3 coding DNA: TGTGCCAGCAGCCCAAGTCAAGGGATCGGGGAGCTGTTTTTT. This translates into CASSPSQGIGELFF.

At least ten counts were recorded for this clonotype. The chain recombines TRBV7-2 with TRBJ1-6; TRBD1 aligns across 7 bases. V lost 7 bases and J lost 0; bases outside the gene matches: 6. Germline lookup yields CDR1 SGHTA and CDR2 FQGNSA. This CDR3 spans 16 amino acids. CDR3 nucleotides: TGTGCCAGCAACGGACAGGCTAGCTCCTATAATTCACCCCTCCACTTT. Protein: CASNGQASSYNSPLHF.